These 31 T cell receptor beta chains share one sample of origin, sequenced in a study of T-cell memory formation after mild COVID-19. TCRdb processed the 5' RACE reads anew with MiXCR; each CDR3 protein has one entry. The sample records fewer than 350,000 distinct CDR3 sequences, 18% being singletons. Source material: PBMCs or a T cell subset sorted from them (not recorded which). The receptors derive from a man aged 18 to 29 who had mild COVID-19 (a few samples of this study predate the infection). Cell type and time point are not known.

The chain links TRBV7-3 to TRBJ1-2, with D uncertain. V was trimmed by 1 base and J by 4 bases, leaving 10 bases between them. This CDR3 is built from 14 residues. Per the germline V gene, CDR1 is SGHTA and CDR2 is FQGTGA. The CDR3 DNA sequence: TGTGCCAGCAGCTTAAGTCCCAGATCCTATGGCTACACCTTC. Protein sequence: CASSLSPRSYGYTF.

The rearrangement joins TRBV5-1 to TRBJ1-1; no reliable D call. Germline lookup yields CDR1 SGHRS and CDR2 YFSETQ. V lost 0 bases and J lost 4, with 10 bases in between. This CDR3 is 14 amino acids long. The CDR3 DNA reads TGCGCCAGCAGCTTGGCCGGAGGGAGCACTGAAGCTTTCTTT. Translation: CASSLAGGSTEAFF.

CDR3: CASSQYLPILRNTEAFF. In nucleotides, the CDR3 is TGTGCCAGCTCCCAATACCTCCCGATATTGCGCAACACTGAAGCTTTCTTT. This chain links TRBV18 with TRBJ1-1; D unresolved. This CDR3 contains 17 residues. Germline V lookup: CDR1 KGHSH, CDR2 LQKENI. V was clipped by 6 bases and J by 2 bases, with 22 bases between them.

The V gene is TRBV5-1, the J gene TRBJ2-5, with 7 bases fitting TRBD1. Germline trimming cut 4 bases from V and 5 bases from J; bases unmatched to any gene: 11. CDR1 is SGHRS, CDR2 YFSETQ, per germline. CDR3 length: 15 amino acids. The CDR3 region is CASSRTTGQLETQYF. Written as DNA, the CDR3 is TGCGCCAGCAGCCGGACGACAGGGCAGTTGGAGACCCAGTACTTC.

The chain carries TRBV7-2 and TRBJ2-2; D remains unclear. Trimming took off 5 bases at V and 4 bases at J, with 17 bases between the two ends. The germline V gene has CDR1 SGHTA and CDR2 FQGNSA. The CDR3 consists of 16 residues. CDR3 DNA: TGTGCCAGCAGCCAGTTCGAGTGGCAGGTCACCGGGGAGCTGTTTTTT. Amino acids: CASSQFEWQVTGELFF.

The V gene is TRBV7-2, the J gene TRBJ1-5; D might be TRBD1 (6 bases). CDR3 length: 18 amino acids. V gave up 1 base and J gave up 6 bases, with 22 bases separating them. Germline V gene data show CDR1 as SGHTA and CDR2 as FQGNSA. The chain's CDR3 is CASSLDSHRTDLGQPQHF. The CDR3 DNA is TGTGCCAGCAGCTTAGATAGTCACAGGACAGATCTCGGTCAGCCCCAGCATTTT. The full variable domain, in which reference TRBV7-2 and TRBJ1-5 provide the parts outside the CDR3, is GAGVSQSPSNKVTEKGKDVELRCDPISGHTALYWYRQSLGQGLEFLIYFQGNSAPDKSGLPSDRFSAERTGGSVSTLTIQRTQQEDSAVYLCASSLDSHRTDLGQPQHFGDGTRLSIL.

This clonotype was counted between two and nine times. The V call is TRBV5-1, the J call TRBJ2-5; TRBD1 agrees at 9 bases. Germline lookup yields CDR1 SGHRS and CDR2 YFSETQ. V gave up 3 bases and J gave up 6 bases; unmatched junction bases: 9. The CDR3 loop spans 15 amino acids. The CDR3 loop reads CASSSGTGLGQTQYF. The CDR3 DNA reads TGCGCCAGCAGCTCCGGGACAGGGCTCGGGCAGACCCAGTACTTC. The entire variable domain, with the rest obtained from reference TRBV5-1 and TRBJ2-5, is as follows: KAGVTQTPRYLIKTRGQQVTLSCSPISGHRSVSWYQQTPGQGLQFLFEYFSETQRNKGNFPGRFSGRQFSNSRSEMNVSTLELGDSALYLCASSSGTGLGQTQYFGPGTRLLVL.

This clonotype was picked up a small number of times. This chain links TRBV6-6 with TRBJ1-2; D not certain. Germline CDR1 is MNHNY and CDR2 is SVGAGI (reference sequence). V was clipped by 5 bases and J by 3 bases, with 19 bases between them. The CDR3 runs 16 residues. CDR3 nucleotide sequence: TGTGCCAGCAGTGAAACGGCGGCAGGAGCATACTATGGCTACACCTTC. Protein: CASSETAAGAYYGYTF.

This clonotype was seen a handful of times. This chain uses TRBV7-6 with TRBJ2-1; 11 bases map to TRBD2. With 4 bases clipped from V and 8 bases from J, the junction kept 4 bases outside the gene matches. The CDR3 has 14 residues. Germline CDR1 and CDR2: SGHVS and FNYEAQ. Here the CDR3 DNA reads TGTGCCAGCAGCTATAGCGGGGGGGCCGATGAGCAGTTCTTC. As protein: CASSYSGGADEQFF.

The chain is built from TRBV14 and TRBJ2-7, with D tentatively TRBD1 or TRBD2 (5 bases each). This CDR3 contains 14 residues. Germline V CDR1 and CDR2: SGHDN, FVKESK. V lost 1 base and J lost 2, with 9 bases in between. The CDR3 nucleotides read TGTGCCAGCAGCCAAGTTGTGGGACCCTACGAGCAGTACGTC. Protein sequence: CASSQVVGPYEQYV.

The chain has TRBV7-6 and TRBJ1-1; TRBD1 matches 7 bases. The CDR3 sequence is 13 residues long. Germline values: CDR1 SGHVS, CDR2 FNYEAQ. The trim removed 5 bases at V and 3 bases at J, leaving 3 bases unmatched. This CDR3 is CASSRQGDTEAFF. Written as DNA, the CDR3 is TGTGCCAGCAGCCGGCAGGGGGACACTGAAGCTTTCTTT.

The V and J genes are TRBV28 and TRBJ2-7, with 10 positions matching TRBD1. The CDR3 has 14 residues. CDR1 MDHEN and CDR2 SYDVKM come from the germline V gene. J lost 7 bases, V lost 6 bases, and 9 bases had no gene match. DNA for the CDR3: TGTGCCAGCAGACACCGGGACAGGGGTCGAGAGCAGTACGTC. This codes for CASRHRDRGREQYV.

The chain recombines TRBV7-9 with TRBJ2-7, with a weak D call TRBD2 (7 bases). The CDR3 sequence is 14 residues long. The V and J ends lost 6 bases and 7 bases respectively, with 19 bases between them. Germline V gives CDR1 SEHNR, CDR2 FQNEAQ (reference sequence). DNA of the CDR3: TGTGCCAGCAGTCGCGTGGGGGGGCTAGGAGAGCAGTACTTC. This translates into CASSRVGGLGEQYF. Together with reference TRBV7-9 and TRBJ2-7, the CDR3 gives the full variable domain: DTGVSQNPRHKITKRGQNVTFRCDPISEHNRLYWYRQTLGQGPEFLTYFQNEAQLEKSRLLSDRFSAERPKGSFSTLEIQRTEQGDSAMYLCASSRVGGLGEQYFGPGTRLTVT.

The CDR3 bases are TGTGCCAGCAGCTTAGCCGACTCTGGGGCCAACGTCCTGACTTTC. Translation: CASSLADSGANVLTF. The chain joins TRBV7-9 to TRBJ2-6; D not resolved. With 0 bases removed from V and 0 bases from J, the gap between germline ends came to 3 bases. The CDR3 length is 15 residues. Germline V lookup: CDR1 SEHNR, CDR2 FQNEAQ (reference sequence).

V and J are TRBV5-1 and TRBJ2-3, with 9 bases that match TRBD2. The J segment lost 6 bases and the V segment lost 5 bases, leaving 7 bases of the junction unmatched. The CDR3 runs to 14 residues. Germline V gives CDR1 SGHRS, CDR2 YFSETQ. The CDR3 spells CASSSGTSPDTQYF. The CDR3 nucleotides are TGCGCCAGCAGTTCCGGGACTAGCCCCGATACGCAGTATTTT.

This clonotype was seen more than once but under ten times. V gene TRBV7-2 combines with J gene TRBJ2-3; 12 nucleotides match TRBD2. The length of the CDR3 is 16 residues. Germline CDR1 and CDR2: SGHTA and FQGNSA. V was clipped by 5 bases and J by 8 bases; unmatched bases: 11. The CDR3 coding sequence is TGTGCCAGCAGCAATCACCCGACTAGCGGGGGAGGTACGCAGTATTTT. It codes for CASSNHPTSGGGTQYF.

This clonotype was counted between two and nine times. The rearrangement uses TRBV4-3 and TRBJ1-4; D not certain. The CDR3 has 16 amino acids. Trimming removed 0 bases at V and 7 bases at J, with 15 bases between. Germline CDR1 is LGHNA and CDR2 is YSLEER. The CDR3 bases are TGCGCCAGCAGCCAAGATGCCAGAGGAATGGGTGAAAAACTGTTTTTT. It yields the protein CASSQDARGMGEKLFF.

This clonotype was seen more than once but under ten times. The genes are TRBV28 and TRBJ2-3; the match to TRBD1 covers 8 bases. Germline loops: CDR1 MDHEN, CDR2 SYDVKM. The CDR3 consists of 14 residues. V lost 1 base and J lost 9; bases outside the gene matches: 6. The CDR3 protein is CASSLSGQGATQYF. The CDR3 DNA is TGTGCCAGCAGTTTATCGGGGCAGGGGGCCACGCAGTATTTT. The full variable domain, in which reference TRBV28 and TRBJ2-3 provide the parts outside the CDR3, is DVKVTQSSRYLVKRTGEKVFLECVQDMDHENMFWYRQDPGLGLRLIYFSYDVKMKEKGDIPEGYSVSREKKERFSLILESASTNQTSMYLCASSLSGQGATQYFGPGTRLTVL.

This clonotype was counted between two and nine times. The V call is TRBV27, the J call TRBJ2-5, with 10 nucleotides matching TRBD2. This CDR3 is 17 amino acids long. J lost 2 bases, V lost 5 bases, and 11 bases had no gene match. CDR1 is MNHEY, CDR2 SMNVEV, per germline (reference sequence). Written as DNA, the CDR3 is TGTGCCAGCAGTCTCCACCCTAGCGGGGGCCCTCAAGAGACCCAGTACTTC. This sequence encodes CASSLHPSGGPQETQYF.

This clonotype showed up just a few times. This sequence joins TRBV3-1 and TRBJ2-5, with a weak D call TRBD2 (6 bases). V was trimmed by 5 bases and J by 1 base, leaving 8 bases between them. Germline lookup yields CDR1 LGHDT and CDR2 YNNKEL (reference sequence). This CDR3 comprises 13 residues. CDR3 amino acids: CASSGGAQETQYF. The CDR3 DNA reads as TGTGCCAGCAGCGGCGGGGCCCAAGAGACCCAGTACTTC.

Only a few counts were recorded for this clonotype. The chain uses TRBV25-1 and TRBJ1-6, with no clear D. Trimming stripped 4 bases from V and 6 bases from J, with 10 bases between. Looked up from germline, CDR1 is MGHDK and CDR2 is SYGVNS. The CDR3 covers 14 residues. CDR3 bases: TGTGCCAGCAGTGCCTCCCTTGGTAATTCACCCCTCCACTTT. This sequence encodes CASSASLGNSPLHF.

In this sample, this clonotype turned up many times. Here the CDR3 reads CASSLSSTDTQYF. DNA for the CDR3: TGTGCCAGCAGTTTGTCCTCCACAGATACGCAGTATTTT. V usage is TRBV12-3 or TRBV12-4 and J usage is TRBJ2-3; D gene ambiguous. The CDR3 is 13 amino acids. Trimming shortened V by 3 bases and J by 2 bases, and 6 bases separated the two germline ends.

This clonotype was found a few times. V gene TRBV4-1 combines with J gene TRBJ2-1; the D is unclear. The germline V gene has CDR1 MGHRA and CDR2 YSYEKL. The CDR3 extends over 14 amino acids. V shed 7 bases and J shed 8 bases, with 18 bases lying between them. CDR3 bases: TGCGCCAGCACCAAGGACCCGAAAGGCGATGAGCAGTTCTTC. Its protein product is CASTKDPKGDEQFF.

This clonotype was counted between two and nine times. The rearrangement uses TRBV15 and TRBJ2-7; weak D call: TRBD1 (5 bases). Germline assignment: CDR1 LNHNV and CDR2 YYDKDF (reference sequence). The CDR3 length is 13 residues. With 1 base removed from V and 6 bases from J, the gap between germline ends came to 10 bases. The CDR3 spells CATSRGAGLEQYV. Written as DNA, the CDR3 is TGTGCCACCAGCAGAGGTGCAGGGCTCGAGCAGTACGTC.

The chain is built from TRBV7-2 and TRBJ2-5; 8 nucleotides match TRBD2. Trimming at V came to 4 bases and at J to 0 bases, leaving 7 bases not matched to a gene. The CDR3 has 16 residues. Germline CDR1 and CDR2: SGHTA and FQGNSA. The CDR3 bases are TGTGCCAGCAGCTGGATGGCGGGGGGCCACCAAGAGACCCAGTACTTC. This sequence encodes CASSWMAGGHQETQYF.

The chain uses TRBV5-1 and TRBJ1-2; D possibly corresponds to TRBD1 (5 bases). V was cut by 2 bases and J by 8 bases, with 13 bases left in between. The CDR3 covers 13 residues. The germline gives CDR1 SGHRS, CDR2 YFSETQ. CDR3 nucleotides: TGCGCCAGCAGCTTTGAATGGGGCGACGGCTACACCTTC. This sequence encodes CASSFEWGDGYTF.

In its sample, this clonotype was seen a few times. In nucleotides, the CDR3 is TGTGCCAGCAGCACCCCGCCGAGTTATACGCAGTATTTT. Its translation: CASSTPPSYTQYF. The chain couples TRBV7-6 to TRBJ2-3; no clear D gene. V dropped 5 bases and J dropped 7 bases, with 13 bases sitting between them. The CDR3 runs to 13 residues. Germline CDR1 and CDR2: SGHVS and FNYEAQ.

This clonotype was seen a handful of times. The J gene is TRBJ2-1, the V gene TRBV20-1; D may be TRBD1 or TRBD2 (5 bases each). The CDR3 spans 16 residues. Germline CDR1 reads DFQATT; CDR2 reads SNEGSKA (reference sequence). Trimming cost V 4 bases and J 2 bases, with 18 bases left between them. For the CDR3, the DNA is TGCAGTGCTACCCGGGACGCGGGTAGGCCCTACAATGAGCAGTTCTTC. It translates to CSATRDAGRPYNEQFF.

The CDR3 DNA reads TGTGCCAGCAGCTCCACTAGCGGGGACGGGACCCAGTACTTC. Protein: CASSSTSGDGTQYF. V is TRBV12-3 or TRBV12-4 and J is TRBJ2-5; 10 bases line up with TRBD2. The CDR3 has 14 residues. The ends lost 6 bases at V and 7 bases at J; junction bases unmatched: 8.

This clonotype was observed a handful of times. The V and J genes are TRBV10-1 and TRBJ2-6; D might be TRBD1 or TRBD2, each matching 5 bases. The V end lost 3 bases, the J end lost 2 bases, and 8 bases lay between the germline ends. This CDR3 is 15 amino acids long. CDR1 is WNHNN, CDR2 SYGVQD, per germline (reference sequence). DNA of the CDR3: TGCGCCAGCAGTGAAGGGGAGCCTGGGGCCAACGTCCTGACTTTC. It translates to CASSEGEPGANVLTF.

Ten or more counts support this clonotype. The chain recombines TRBV24-1 with TRBJ2-3; D assignment may be TRBD1 or TRBD2 (6 bases each). Trimming stripped 9 bases from V and 2 bases from J, with 8 bases between. The germline V gene has CDR1 KGHDR and CDR2 SFDVKD. This CDR3 is built from 12 residues. As DNA, the CDR3 is TGTGCCACCGGGGGGCTCACAGATACGCAGTATTTT. Translation gives CATGGLTDTQYF.